This TCR beta chain was observed in a study of blood T cell repertoires in COVID-19. Overall study context: Acute-phase and convalescent COVID-19 samples originated in the United States, Italy and Spain. T cells, B-cell-depleted T cells, or PBMCs supplied cDNA or gDNA.

Germline V gene lookup returns CDR1 SGHAT and CDR2 FQNNGV. V lost 5 bases and J 3 bases, leaving 14 bases between the germline ends. CDR3 length: 14 residues. Per the original methods: Amplifying reference gene primers gave estimates of nucleated cell counts. The repertoire was sequenced with immunoSEQ multiplex PCR; TCRdb's copy has only in-frame clones and lacks some. Clone size and the V and J calls come from that table; the DNA yielded D and trimming. The top ten hold 13% of the sample, which has roughly 300,000 clones, 65% to 90% seen once. V and J are TRBV11-2 and TRBJ2-7, with D perhaps TRBD1 (6 bases). This clonotype originated in a human donor in a cohort sampled during active COVID-19. Sequenced: peripheral blood. The CDR3 nucleotides read TGTGCCAGCAGCCCCCAAGGGGGTTTCTACGAGCAGTACTTC. It yields the protein CASSPQGGFYEQYF.